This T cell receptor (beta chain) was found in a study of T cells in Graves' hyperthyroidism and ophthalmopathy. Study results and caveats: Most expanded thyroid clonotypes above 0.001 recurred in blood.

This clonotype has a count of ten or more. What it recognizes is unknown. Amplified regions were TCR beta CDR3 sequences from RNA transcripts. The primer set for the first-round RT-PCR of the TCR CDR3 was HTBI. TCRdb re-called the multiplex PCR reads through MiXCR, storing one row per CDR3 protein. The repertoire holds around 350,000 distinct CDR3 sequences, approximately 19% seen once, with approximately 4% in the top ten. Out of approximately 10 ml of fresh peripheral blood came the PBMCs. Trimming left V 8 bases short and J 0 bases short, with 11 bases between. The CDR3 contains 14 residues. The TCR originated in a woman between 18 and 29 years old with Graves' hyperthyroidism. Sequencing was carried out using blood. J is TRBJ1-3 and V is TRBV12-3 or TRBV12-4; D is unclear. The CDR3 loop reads CASSLLASGNTIYF. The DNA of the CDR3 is TGTGCCAGCTCCTTATTGGCCTCTGGAAACACCATATATTTT.